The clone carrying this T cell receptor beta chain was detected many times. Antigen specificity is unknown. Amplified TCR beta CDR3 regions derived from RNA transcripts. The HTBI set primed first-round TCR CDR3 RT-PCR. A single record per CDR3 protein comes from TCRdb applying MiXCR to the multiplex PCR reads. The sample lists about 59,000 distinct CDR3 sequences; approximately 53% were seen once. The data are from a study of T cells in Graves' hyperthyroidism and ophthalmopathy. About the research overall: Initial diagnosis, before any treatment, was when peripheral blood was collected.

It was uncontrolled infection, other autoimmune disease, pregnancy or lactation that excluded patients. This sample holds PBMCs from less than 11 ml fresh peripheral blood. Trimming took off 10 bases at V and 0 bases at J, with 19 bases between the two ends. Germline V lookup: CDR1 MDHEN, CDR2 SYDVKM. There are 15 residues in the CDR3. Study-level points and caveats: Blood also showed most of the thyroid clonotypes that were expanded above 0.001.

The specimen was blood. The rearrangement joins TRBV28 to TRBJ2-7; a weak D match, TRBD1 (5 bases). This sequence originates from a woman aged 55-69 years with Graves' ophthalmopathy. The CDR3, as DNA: TGTGCCAACCGGCAGACAGCCCAGACCTCCTACGAGCAGTACTTC. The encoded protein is CANRQTAQTSYEQYF. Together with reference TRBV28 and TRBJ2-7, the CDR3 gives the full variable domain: DVKVTQSSRYLVKRTGEKVFLECVQDMDHENMFWYRQDPGLGLRLIYFSYDVKMKEKGDIPEGYSVSREKKERFSLILESASTNQTSMYLCANRQTAQTSYEQYFGPGTRLTVT.